This T cell receptor (beta chain) was retrieved from a study of T cells after posttransplantation cyclophosphamide. Broader study findings: After PTCy, TRB diversity resembled that of CNI/methotrexate controls. Later blood repertoires were often dominated by clones from the donor CD8+ memory compartment. Tissue-infiltrating T cells from skin or gut overlapped little with blood T cells.

Sequencing was performed with immunoSEQ multiplex PCR; in TCRdb, only in-frame clones are kept and a portion is missing. This sample has 2,500 to 3,500 clones; about 76% occur once, and the top ten carry about 9%. A note on this clone: Antigen specificity is unknown.

A marrow graft followed busulfan-fludarabine conditioning, with cyclophosphamide on days +3 and +4. This sample comprised PBMCs, obtained less than 200 days after allogeneic stem cell transplant with posttransplant cyclophosphamide. The TCR was taken from a male patient between 55 and 70 years old who received an allogeneic stem cell transplant from a related donor and was CMV-positive. A share of the T cells may be of graft donor origin.

Here the CDR3 DNA reads TGTGCCAGCAGGGTACAGGGAAACTCGTACAATGAGCAGTTCTTC. It codes for CASRVQGNSYNEQFF. This rearrangement joins TRBV6-1 to TRBJ2-1; D possibly corresponds to TRBD1 (6 bases). Looked up from germline, CDR1 is MNHNS and CDR2 is SASEGT. CDR3 length equals 15 residues. Deletions cut 6 bases from V and 4 bases from J, with 16 bases between.